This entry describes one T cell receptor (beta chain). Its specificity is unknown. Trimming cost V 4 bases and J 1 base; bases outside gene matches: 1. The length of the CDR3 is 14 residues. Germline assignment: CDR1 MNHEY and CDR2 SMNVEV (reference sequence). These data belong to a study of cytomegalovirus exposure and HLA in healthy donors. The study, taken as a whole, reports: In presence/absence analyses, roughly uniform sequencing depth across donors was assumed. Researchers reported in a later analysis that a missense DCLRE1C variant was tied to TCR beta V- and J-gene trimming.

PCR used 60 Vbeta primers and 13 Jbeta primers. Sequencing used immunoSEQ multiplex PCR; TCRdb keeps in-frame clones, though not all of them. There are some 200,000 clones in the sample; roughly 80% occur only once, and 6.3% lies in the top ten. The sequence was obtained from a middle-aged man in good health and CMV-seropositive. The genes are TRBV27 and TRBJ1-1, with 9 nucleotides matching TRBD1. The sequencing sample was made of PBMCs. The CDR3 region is CASSSGQGNTEAFF. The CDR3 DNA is TGTGCCAGCAGTTCGGGACAGGGGAACACTGAAGCTTTCTTT.